A single TCR beta chain is shown here with its context. The data were taken from a study of blood T cell repertoires in COVID-19. Study as a whole: Sources were T cells, B-cell-depleted T cells, or PBMCs; the material itself was cDNA or gDNA.

The CDR3 totals 12 residues. Germline V lookup: CDR1 ENHRY, CDR2 SYGVKD. Trimming took off 6 bases at V and 5 bases at J, with 10 bases between the two ends. Repertoires were generated with immunoSEQ multiplex PCR, while TCRdb's copy carries only in-frame clones and drops some. The sample has 450,000 or so clones, 90% seen once. Study members were between roughly 18 and 100 years old and lived in 24 US regions. Allocation to cohorts depended on clinical history reported by the participants. All recovered Cohort 3 donors got two negative PCRs, got clearance, or saw symptom resolution. Sequencing was performed on PBMCs or T cells enriched from blood (not recorded which). This chain uses TRBV10-3 with TRBJ1-1; weak D call: TRBD1 (5 bases). The TCR was taken from a man younger than 35 who had recovered from COVID-19. Here the CDR3 reads CAIRQGGTEAFF. The CDR3 bases are TGTGCCATCAGGCAGGGCGGAACTGAAGCTTTCTTT.